This TCR beta chain was retrieved from a study of cytomegalovirus exposure and HLA in healthy donors. Germline-derived CDR1 and CDR2 are MGHRA and YSYEKL. The CDR3 runs to 14 residues. The V and J ends lost 4 bases and 2 bases respectively, with 11 bases between them. Broader study findings: The study labeled more than 150 TCR beta chains cytomegalovirus-associated.

This clone has more than one count but fewer than ten. Its antigen is not identified. The donors were in the roughly 120-subject validation cohort; that cohort was separate from the approximately 700-subject first cohort. Sequencing was performed with immunoSEQ multiplex PCR; in TCRdb, only in-frame clones are kept and a portion is missing. The table has approximately 230,000 clones, roughly 90% seen once. The specimen sequenced was PBMCs. The receptor comes from a young man in good health and CMV-seropositive. The chain is built from TRBV4-1 and TRBJ1-1; D remains ambiguous. The CDR3 sequence is CASSLASLNTEAFF. CDR3 DNA sequence: TGCGCCAGCAGCCTCGCCAGCTTAAACACTGAAGCTTTCTTT.